This entry lists 10 T cell receptor beta chains sequenced from one sample in a study of spatial heterogeneity in lung cancer. TCRdb passed the 5' RACE reads through MiXCR, listing each CDR3 protein once. Of more than 95,000 distinct CDR3 sequences listed, 10% to 15% are singletons. The time point is: blood at routine non-recurrence follow-up after resection. Whole RNA was taken from tumor, nontumor lung or frozen PBMC; it was then sequenced unsorted. Material: PBMCs, obtained at follow-up. The receptors derive from a male donor with early-stage non-small cell lung cancer.

The chain combines TRBV18 with TRBJ1-5, with D unclear. Germline V gene lookup returns CDR1 KGHSH and CDR2 LQKENI. V was shortened by 2 bases and J by 4 bases, with 15 bases between the two germline ends. The CDR3 loop spans 16 amino acids. The CDR3 coding sequence is TGTGCCAGCTCACCAGGAATCCAGGATTCTAATCAGCCCCAGCATTTT. It encodes CASSPGIQDSNQPQHF. The full variable domain, completed using reference TRBV18 and TRBJ1-5, is NAGVMQNPRHLVRRRGQEARLRCSPMKGHSHVYWYRQLPEEGLKFMVYLQKENIIDESGMPKERFSAEFPKEGPSILRIQQVVRGDSAAYFCASSPGIQDSNQPQHFGDGTRLSIL.

This clonotype was observed at least ten times. The rearrangement links TRBV29-1 to TRBJ2-7, with 9 bases fitting TRBD1. The CDR3 is made up of 13 amino acids. Germline loops: CDR1 SQVTM, CDR2 ANQGSEA. With 7 bases clipped from V and 5 bases from J, the junction kept 9 bases outside the gene matches. The CDR3 protein is CSAMGQGPNEQYF. DNA of the CDR3: TGCAGCGCGATGGGACAGGGCCCCAACGAGCAGTACTTC.

CDR3 coding DNA: TGCAGTGCTAGACCGCCACAGGGGGCGCCTGGAAAGAACACTGAAGCTTTCTTT. This encodes CSARPPQGAPGKNTEAFF. The genes are TRBV20-1 and TRBJ1-1; 9 bases agree with TRBD1. Germline CDR1 and CDR2: DFQATT and SNEGSKA (reference sequence). Trimming at V came to 2 bases and at J to 1 base, leaving 14 bases not matched to a gene. The CDR3 loop spans 18 amino acids.

The rearrangement uses TRBV5-4 and TRBJ2-3, with a possible D match to TRBD1 (5 bases). The CDR3 has 14 amino acids. V gave up 1 base and J gave up 2 bases, with 8 bases separating them. The germline V gene encodes CDR1 SGHNT and CDR2 YYREEE (reference sequence). The CDR3 here is CASSLQGITDTQYF. The CDR3 DNA reads as TGTGCCAGCAGCTTGCAGGGAATCACAGATACGCAGTATTTT.

The CDR3 nucleotides are TGTGCCAGCAGCTTCGGGGGTCGCGGGGCCAACGTCCTGACTTTC. This translates into CASSFGGRGANVLTF. This rearrangement joins TRBV11-2 to TRBJ2-6, with D perhaps TRBD2 (6 bases). The CDR3 covers 15 residues. Trimming shortened V by 3 bases and J by 4 bases, and 10 bases separated the two germline ends. CDR1 and CDR2 (germline): SGHAT, FQNNGV.

This clonotype came up a few times. V gene TRBV4-1 combines with J gene TRBJ1-1; tentative D call: TRBD1 (6 bases). This CDR3 is built from 14 residues. The V and J ends lost 0 bases and 5 bases respectively, with 10 bases between them. Germline V gives CDR1 MGHRA, CDR2 YSYEKL. CDR3 bases: TGCGCCAGCAGCCAAGACGTAGGGGGGACTGAAGCTTTCTTT. This translates into CASSQDVGGTEAFF.

The V call is TRBV20-1, the J call TRBJ2-5; D is ambiguous. The germline V gene has CDR1 DFQATT and CDR2 SNEGSKA (reference sequence). The CDR3 runs to 12 residues. The CDR3 DNA reads TGCAGGTCAACAGATAACCAAGAGACCCAGTACTTC. Translation gives CRSTDNQETQYF.

This clonotype was recorded a few times. V gene TRBV10-3 combines with J gene TRBJ1-1; no reliable D call. V was clipped by 6 bases and J by 7 bases, with 15 bases between them. Germline V gene sequence: CDR1 ENHRY, CDR2 SYGVKD. This CDR3 comprises 13 residues. CDR3 sequence: CAIRNQGNVEAFF. For the CDR3, the DNA is TGTGCCATCAGAAACCAAGGGAACGTTGAAGCTTTCTTT.

There are a few counts of this clonotype. V is TRBV7-2 and J is TRBJ2-1; D gene uncertain. The CDR3 loop spans 11 amino acids. Germline V lookup: CDR1 SGHTA, CDR2 FQGNSA. Trimming took off 5 bases at V and 9 bases at J, with 8 bases between the two ends. CDR3 coding DNA: TGTGCCAGCAGCGCGGTGGTTGAGCAGTTCTTC. Its translation: CASSAVVEQFF.

The rearrangement joins TRBV7-9 to TRBJ1-2; no firm D call. Germline V gene data show CDR1 as SEHNR and CDR2 as FQNEAQ (reference sequence). The CDR3 runs to 14 residues. The V and J ends lost 4 bases and 3 bases respectively, with 12 bases between them. The CDR3 region is CASSSSAWDYGYTF. CDR3 coding DNA: TGTGCCAGCAGCTCCAGTGCTTGGGACTATGGCTACACCTTC.